Listed below are T cell receptor beta chains from one sample, sequenced in a study of CD8 T cells in ankylosing spondylitis. TCRdb re-derived calls from the 5' RACE reads in MiXCR, one entry per CDR3 protein. The table has 300,000 to 350,000 distinct CDR3 sequences, about 15% seen once. The sequencing sample was made of blood, either unsorted or a sorted T cell fraction (not recorded which). Every receptor here comes from a male donor with ankylosing spondylitis or in good health (not recorded which). Both conserved end residues are part of each CDR3. D genes are given only for firm matches. Expanded clones are given a class, and other clones once, few, many or no size at all.

V gene,clone size,J gene,D gene,CDR3 DNA,CDR3 protein
TRBV5-1,few,TRBJ2-3,TRBD2,TGCGCCAGCAGCTCCTTGACTAGCTCAGATACGCAGTATTTT,CASSSLTSSDTQYF
TRBV20-1,NA,TRBJ2-2,NA,TGCAGTGCTAGTTCCCCCCGTCGGGGTAACACCGGGGAGCTGTTTTTT,CSASSPRRGNTGELFF
TRBV12-3/TRBV12-4,NA,TRBJ2-7,TRBD1,TGTGCCAGCAGTGATACAGGGGACCGCTCCTACGAGCAGTACTTC,CASSDTGDRSYEQYF
TRBV12-3/TRBV12-4,NA,TRBJ2-5,NA,TGTGCCAGCAGTTTAAACCAGGCAAAAGAGACCCAGTACTTC,CASSLNQAKETQYF
TRBV10-3,NA,TRBJ1-2,NA,TGTGCCATCAGTGACGGGGTAGGGGATTTAAGCTATGGCTACACCTTC,CAISDGVGDLSYGYTF
TRBV7-2,NA,TRBJ2-1,NA,TGTGCCAGCAGCTTAGAGCGGGCCAATGAGCAGTTCTTC,CASSLERANEQFF
TRBV11-2,NA,TRBJ2-1,NA,TGTGCCAGCAGCTTGGCCGGCCTGGGGAACAATGAGCAGTTCTTC,CASSLAGLGNNEQFF
TRBV3-1,NA,TRBJ2-1,NA,TGTACCAGCAGCCAAGAAGGCCATCCCTACAATGAGCAGTTCTTC,CTSSQEGHPYNEQFF
TRBV4-2,NA,TRBJ2-3,TRBD2,TGTGCCAGCAGCCAAGGGCCTGGCGGGGGGGATACGCAGTATTTT,CASSQGPGGGDTQYF
TRBV7-2,few,TRBJ2-5,NA,TGTGCCAGCAGCTTAGCGTTTTTGAGAGAGACCCAGTACTTC,CASSLAFLRETQYF
TRBV6-1,few,TRBJ1-3,NA,TGTGCCAGCAGTAGAGGACAATCTGGAAACACCATATATTTT,CASSRGQSGNTIYF
TRBV12-3/TRBV12-4,NA,TRBJ2-5,TRBD2,TGTGCCAGCAGTACCCGGACTAGCGGGGGAGAGACCCAGTACTTC,CASSTRTSGGETQYF
TRBV20-1,many,TRBJ1-3,NA,TGCAGTGCTAGAGATTTGGCAGGCTCTGGAAACACCATATATTTT,CSARDLAGSGNTIYF
TRBV19,few,TRBJ2-3,NA,TGTGCCAGTACCCCCCGGACAGCCGATACGCAGTATTTT,CASTPRTADTQYF
TRBV5-1,NA,TRBJ1-5,NA,TGCGCCAGCAGCTTGGTCGGGGGGCCCAATCAGCCCCAGCATTTT,CASSLVGGPNQPQHF
TRBV20-1,few,TRBJ2-1,TRBD2,TGCAGTGCTAGGTCTAGCGGGGGCCAATCCTACAATGAGCAGTTCTTC,CSARSSGGQSYNEQFF
TRBV12-3/TRBV12-4,NA,TRBJ1-5,NA,TGTGCCAGCACCTGGAGGGCAAATCAGCCCCAGCATTTT,CASTWRANQPQHF
TRBV12-3/TRBV12-4,NA,TRBJ2-7,NA,TGTGCCAGCAGTTCCTCGATAGGCTCGAGGGAGCAGTACTTC,CASSSSIGSREQYF
TRBV6-1,NA,TRBJ2-1,TRBD2,TGTGCCAGCAAAAAAAGCGGGGCTAGCTCCTACAATGAGCAGTTCTTC,CASKKSGASSYNEQFF
TRBV21-1,NA,TRBJ2-3,NA,TGTGCCAGCAGCCCCCCGGCCCAAGATACGCAGTATTTT,CASSPPAQDTQYF
TRBV12-3/TRBV12-4,few,TRBJ1-4,NA,TGTGCCAGCAGTTTAGTCGGGCCCCCTCGGAAAAAACTGTTTTTT,CASSLVGPPRKKLFF
TRBV20-1,NA,TRBJ2-7,TRBD2,TGCAGTGCCTCCGGACTAGCGTCGGACAAGCAGTACTTC,CSASGLASDKQYF
TRBV6-7,NA,TRBJ2-7,TRBD1,TGTGCCAGCAGTTACTCGAGGGGGCCGAACTCCTACGAGCAGTACTTC,CASSYSRGPNSYEQYF
TRBV12-5,NA,TRBJ2-7,NA,TGTGCTAGTGGTTTGGGATACGAGCAGTACTTC,CASGLGYEQYF
TRBV12-3/TRBV12-4,many,TRBJ2-3,TRBD1,TGTGCCAGCAGTTCCACTCGGGACAGGGGTTCAGATACGCAGTATTTT,CASSSTRDRGSDTQYF
TRBV20-1,few,TRBJ1-2,TRBD1,TGCAGTGCTAGGGGAAGCGACAGGGGAGGGGGCTACACCTTC,CSARGSDRGGGYTF
TRBV7-2,NA,TRBJ2-1,NA,TGTGCCAGCAGCTTTCTAGCTACACCTTACAATGAGCAGTTCTTC,CASSFLATPYNEQFF